This T cell receptor beta chain is drawn from a study of blood T cell repertoires in COVID-19. Whole-study context: COVID-19 samples collected from the United States, Italy and Spain covered acute and convalescent phases.

Germline lookup yields CDR1 KGHSH and CDR2 LQKENI. The CDR3 length is 15 residues. V was trimmed by 2 bases and J by 2 bases, leaving 12 bases between them. Clones were read by immunoSEQ multiplex PCR, and TCRdb kept only the in-frame ones, dropping some. In the table there are about 430,000 clones, roughly 90% of which are singletons. Participants' own reports of clinical history determined their cohort assignment. This clonotype was sampled from a woman aged 18-30 years who had been exposed to COVID-19. The sample comprised PBMCs or T cells enriched from blood (not recorded which). The V call is TRBV18, the J call TRBJ2-5; weak D call: TRBD2 (6 bases). The DNA of the CDR3 is TGTGCCAGCTCACCATACCCTAGCGTTCAAGAGACCCAGTACTTC. Amino acid sequence: CASSPYPSVQETQYF.